This TCR beta chain stems from a study of blood T cell repertoires in COVID-19. At the level of the study: Collection of acute and convalescent COVID-19 samples took place in the United States, Italy and Spain. The analysed material was cDNA or gDNA that came from T cells, B-cell-depleted T cells, or PBMCs.

Per the study methods: Scientists estimated how many nucleated cells there were by amplifying reference gene primers. Sequencing used immunoSEQ multiplex PCR; TCRdb keeps in-frame clones, though not all of them. That table furnishes V, J and clone size, whereas the DNA furnished D and trimming. The data hold 190,000 or so clones, with around 87% observed a single time. V lost 1 base and J lost 5; bases outside the gene matches: 7. The germline gives CDR1 SGHNT, CDR2 YENEEA. The CDR3 has 16 residues. The source is a man aged 40-49 years with active or convalescent COVID-19. Material for sequencing was peripheral blood. The J gene is TRBJ1-5, the V gene TRBV11-3; 8 nucleotides agree with TRBD1. The CDR3 nucleotides are TGTGCCAGCAGCTTAGGTCCCACAGGGGGAGATCAGCCCCAGCATTTT. This codes for CASSLGPTGGDQPQHF.